This T cell receptor beta chain is drawn from a study of T cells in Graves' hyperthyroidism and ophthalmopathy. What was amplified from RNA transcripts were TCR beta CDR3 regions. A set of HTBI primers served as the primers for a first-round RT-PCR of the TCR CDR3. TCRdb reanalysed the multiplex PCR reads using MiXCR and keeps one entry per CDR3 protein. The sample includes 500,000 to 600,000 distinct CDR3 sequences, 40% to 50% of them seen just once. The CDR3 runs to 12 residues. V lost 6 bases, J lost 1 base, and 7 bases lay in between. Germline V gene sequence: CDR1 DFQATT, CDR2 SNEGSKA (reference sequence). Broader study findings: The model anticipated ophthalmopathy a median around six months pre-onset.

This clonotype was counted ten times or more. Its antigen is not identified. This chain uses TRBV20-1 with TRBJ1-5; D call uncertain. This TCR was recovered from an adult woman with Graves' disease, either hyperthyroidism or ophthalmopathy (not recorded which). The sequencing sample was made of peripheral blood or thyroid tissue (not recorded which). The CDR3 nucleotides are TGCAGTGCCGTCGGGAGCAATCAGCCCCAGCATTTT. As protein: CSAVGSNQPQHF.